This TCR beta chain was profiled in a study of molecular identifiers for immune sequencing clone quantification. The V gene's germline CDR1 is MGHDK and CDR2 SYGVNS. V was pared by 6 bases and J by 0 bases, with 9 bases between. The length of the CDR3 is 15 residues. At least ten counts were recorded for this clonotype. Each CDR3 protein gets one entry after TCRdb re-called the PCR reads with MiXCR. The sample contains more than 300,000 distinct CDR3 sequences, about a fifth of which appear only once. This clonotype was sampled from a human donor in good health. Some libraries in this study had Jurkat cell RNA spiked in. Sample: naive CD8+ T cells from blood, with Jurkat cell RNA spiked in. The sample's subset: FACS-sorted CD8+CD4-CCR7+CD45RA+ naive T cells. J is TRBJ1-6 and V is TRBV25-1, with no clear D. The CDR3 DNA sequence: TGTGCCAGCAGCGGAGGGAGCTCCTATAATTCACCCCTCCACTTT. Encoded protein: CASSGGSSYNSPLHF.